The source of this TCR beta chain is a study of OX40 agonist ivuxolimab in advanced cancers. Study in general: Every patient in dose escalation had hepatocellular carcinoma, melanoma, renal cell or head and neck cancer. Participants, roughly 81% male, averaged about 59 years of age, ranging from roughly 23 to 80. Whole-study results and caveats: Researchers did not determine the expanded peripheral T cells' antigen specificity.

As concerns this clone: Its target is unknown.

Here immunoSEQ multiplex PCR was the method, and the copy in TCRdb shows in-frame clones only, minus some. Found here are tens of thousands of clones, about 85% of them singletons; the top ten hold less than 5.5%. The CDR3 has 14 amino acids. The germline V gene encodes CDR1 GTSNPN and CDR2 SVGIG (reference sequence). V lost 1 base and J lost 6, with 14 bases in between. This clonotype was sampled from an adult with an advanced solid tumor such as melanoma, head and neck, liver or kidney cancer. The chain carries TRBV30 and TRBJ2-3; the D gene could be TRBD1 or TRBD2 (6 bases each). The sequencing used CD4+ or CD8+ T cells sorted from blood, collected in a trial of the OX40 agonist ivuxolimab. CDR3 loop: CAWSAGGARDTQYF. CDR3 coding DNA: TGTGCCTGGAGTGCCGGGGGCGCGAGGGATACGCAGTATTTT. The whole variable domain, filled in from reference TRBV30 and TRBJ2-3, reads SQTIHQWPATLVQPVGSPLSLECTVEGTSNPNLYWYRQAAGRGLQLLFYSVGIGQISSEVPQNLSASRPQDRQFILSSKKLLLSDSGFYLCAWSAGGARDTQYFGPGTRLTVL.